This T cell receptor beta chain stems from a study of blood T cell repertoires in COVID-19. Background on the study: Acute and convalescent COVID-19 samples came from the United States, Italy and Spain. T cells, B-cell-depleted T cells, or PBMCs provided the cDNA or gDNA that served as material.

The CDR3 contains 14 residues. V was clipped by 4 bases and J by 2 bases, with 12 bases between them. Germline CDR1 and CDR2: LGHDT and YNNKEL (reference sequence). As processed by the authors: Nucleated cell counts were estimated from reference gene primer amplification. Only in-frame clones appear in the TCRdb table, and some are missing; sequencing was by immunoSEQ multiplex PCR. The D gene and trimming were derived from the DNA, and the V and J assignments and clone size from that table. This repertoire shows 200,000 to 250,000 clones, roughly 90% found once; its top ten account for around 2.9%. V usage is TRBV3-1 (or the pseudogene TRBV3-2) and J usage is TRBJ2-7; weak D call: TRBD1 (6 bases). This TCR was recovered from a woman aged 60-70 years with acute or convalescent COVID-19. The specimen sequenced was peripheral blood. The DNA of the CDR3 is TGTGCCAGCAGCCCAAACAGGGTTACCTACGAGCAGTACTTC. This translates into CASSPNRVTYEQYF.